These T cell receptor beta chains were read from a single sample in a study of Graves' ophthalmopathy and Graves' hyperthyroidism. A single record per CDR3 protein comes from TCRdb applying MiXCR to the multiplex PCR reads. The sample records about 390,000 distinct CDR3 sequences, roughly 14% being singletons. Sequenced: peripheral blood. The receptor set was obtained from a woman aged 18-29 years with stable Graves' hyperthyroidism. Each CDR3 is given with its conserved first and last residue. Fields, in order: D gene, clone size, V gene, J gene, CDR3 DNA, CDR3 protein. The D gene is left open where the match is weak. Some rows have no size entry. The others give once, few or many, or a class for an expanded clone.

-	many	TRBV5-5	TRBJ1-2	TGTGCCAGCAGCTTGGCCAGGAGGTTTGGCAACTATGGCTACACCTTC	CASSLARRFGNYGYTF
TRBD1	many	TRBV6-5	TRBJ2-2	TGTGCCACCGAGATACTGGGACAGGCCACCGGGGAGCTGTTTTTT	CATEILGQATGELFF
-	-	TRBV4-1	TRBJ1-1	TGCGCCAGCAGCTCTCACTTAATTGTGAACACTGAAGCTTTCTTT	CASSSHLIVNTEAFF
TRBD2	many	TRBV20-1	TRBJ2-5	TGCAGTGCCAGACTAGCGGGGCCTGGAGGGGAGACCCAGTACTTC	CSARLAGPGGETQYF
-	many	TRBV9	TRBJ2-2	TGTGCCAGCAGCGTAGACCGGCAGATCAACACCGGGGAGCTGTTTTTT	CASSVDRQINTGELFF
TRBD1	many	TRBV6-1	TRBJ2-5	TGTGCCAGCAGCTCACACGACAGGGTCGAGACCCAGTACTTC	CASSSHDRVETQYF
-	many	TRBV12-3/TRBV12-4	TRBJ1-2	TGTGCCAGCAGTTTTCGGCACCCTGGGAGCTATGGCTACACCTTC	CASSFRHPGSYGYTF
-	many	TRBV12-3/TRBV12-4	TRBJ2-7	TGTGCCAGCAGCAATCTCATCACCGGGTTCTACGAGCAGTACTTC	CASSNLITGFYEQYF
-	many	TRBV19	TRBJ2-7	TGTGCCAGTAGGCCGCAGGGTCGCTACGAGCAGTACTTC	CASRPQGRYEQYF
TRBD1	many	TRBV6-1	TRBJ1-2	TGTGCCAGCCCCATAAGTACAGGGGCTTCTGGCTACACCTTC	CASPISTGASGYTF
-	-	TRBV28	TRBJ1-1	TGTGCCAGCAGTTTAATGGGTGCTGAAGCTTTCTTT	CASSLMGAEAFF
-	-	TRBV11-2	TRBJ1-1	TGTGCCAGCAGCCCCGGGAGGGGGGAAAGGAACACTGAAGCTTTCTTT	CASSPGRGERNTEAFF
-	many	TRBV20-1	TRBJ1-5	TGCAGTGCTAGAGGCCCAGGGGCTGGGGGCAATCAGCCCCAGCATTTT	CSARGPGAGGNQPQHF
TRBD2	many	TRBV19	TRBJ2-5	TGTGCCAGTAGTATAGGAGGACTAGCGGGGCACCCCCAGTACTTC	CASSIGGLAGHPQYF
-	many	TRBV19	TRBJ2-7	TGTGCCAGTAGTATCGTACAGAACTCCTACGAGCAGTACTTC	CASSIVQNSYEQYF
-	once	TRBV28	TRBJ1-1	TGTGCCAGCAGCACCCATCACACTGAAGCTTTCTTT	CASSTHHTEAFF
TRBD1	-	TRBV5-1	TRBJ2-7	TGCGCCAGCAGCTTGGAGTCACAGGGGCGGGAGCAGTACTTC	CASSLESQGREQYF
-	many	TRBV10-3	TRBJ2-7	TGTGCCATCAGTGAGGTAGCTACCTACGAGCAGTACTTC	CAISEVATYEQYF
-	-	TRBV14	TRBJ2-2	TGTGCCAGCAGCACCCCTCGGGTTAACACCGGGGAGCTGTTTTTT	CASSTPRVNTGELFF
-	many	TRBV18	TRBJ2-5	TGTGCCAGCTCACCACCGGTGGCGGGAGAGACCCAGTACTTC	CASSPPVAGETQYF
TRBD1	many	TRBV11-2	TRBJ1-2	TGTGCCAGCAGACCAGACAGGGGGCTCTATGGCTACACCTTC	CASRPDRGLYGYTF
TRBD2	-	TRBV3-1	TRBJ2-5	TGTGCCAGCAGCCCCCGACTAGCGGGGGGGCTAGTAGAGACCCAGTACTTC	CASSPRLAGGLVETQYF
-	many	TRBV7-2	TRBJ2-5	TGTGCCAGCAGCGTCAGGGTTAGTCAAGAGACCCAGTACTTC	CASSVRVSQETQYF
TRBD1	many	TRBV6-1	TRBJ2-7	TGTGCCAGCAGGGACAGGGGTATCACCTACGAGCAGTACTTC	CASRDRGITYEQYF
TRBD2	-	TRBV11-1	TRBJ2-5	TGTGCCAGCAGCTCCTATAAGGCGGCGGGGGGGGCAGAGACCCAGTACTTC	CASSSYKAAGGAETQYF
-	few	TRBV3-1	TRBJ2-2	TGTGCCAGCAGCCAAGAAAGGACGTCGCCGAAGCTGTTTTTT	CASSQERTSPKLFF
-	many	TRBV7-6	TRBJ1-6	TGTGCCAGCAGCTTAGCAAGAGGGATAACCGATAATTCACCCCTCCACTTT	CASSLARGITDNSPLHF
-	many	TRBV7-9	TRBJ2-4	TGTGCCAGCAGCTCACGGGACCGAGGAAACATTCAGTACTTC	CASSSRDRGNIQYF
TRBD2	many	TRBV7-2	TRBJ2-5	TGTGCCAGCAGATTTAGCGGGACTAAAGAGACCCAGTACTTC	CASRFSGTKETQYF
-	many	TRBV5-1	TRBJ1-2	TGCGCCAGCAGCAAAGAGCAGGGGTACTATGGCTACACCTTC	CASSKEQGYYGYTF
TRBD1	many	TRBV6-5	TRBJ1-3	TGTGCCAGCAGCACAAACGCAGGGGGCCATGGAAACACCATATATTTT	CASSTNAGGHGNTIYF
TRBD1	many	TRBV11-2	TRBJ1-1	TGTGCCAGCAGTTTCCAGGGGGGACGAAACACTGAAGCTTTCTTT	CASSFQGGRNTEAFF
TRBD1	many	TRBV2	TRBJ2-5	TGTGCCAGCAGTGCCGGACAGGGAAGGGAGACCCAGTACTTC	CASSAGQGRETQYF